This TCR beta chain was sequenced for a study of cytomegalovirus exposure and HLA in healthy donors. For the study at large: There were 117 million unique TCR beta sequences, drawn from approximately 180 million T cells, in an earlier analysis. Study-wide findings and caveats: A later analysis linked a missense variant in DCLRE1C to the trimming of TCR beta V and J genes. Common viral pathogens seemed to be connected with several of the most significant clusters, according to a later analysis.

Donors showed nominal health when sampled, although they likely had unrecorded immune exposures. This clone was seen only a few times. Its cognate antigen is unknown. Germline assignment: CDR1 SEHNR and CDR2 FQNEAQ (reference sequence). V dropped 5 bases and J dropped 7 bases, with 17 bases sitting between them. The CDR3 is 14 amino acids. PCR amplification relied on 60 Vbeta primers (plus 13 Jbeta primers). TCRdb keeps only in-frame clones here, not all; method: immunoSEQ multiplex PCR. Of roughly 180,000 clones detected, about four fifths appear once; the ten largest clones hold about 1.5%. Sequenced sample: PBMCs. The chain couples TRBV7-9 to TRBJ2-5; D is uncertain. This clonotype originated in a male donor in good health and CMV-seronegative. The CDR3 nucleotides are TGTGCCAGCAGCCCCACAGATTGGTTGGGGACCCAGTACTTC. Translating gives CASSPTDWLGTQYF.